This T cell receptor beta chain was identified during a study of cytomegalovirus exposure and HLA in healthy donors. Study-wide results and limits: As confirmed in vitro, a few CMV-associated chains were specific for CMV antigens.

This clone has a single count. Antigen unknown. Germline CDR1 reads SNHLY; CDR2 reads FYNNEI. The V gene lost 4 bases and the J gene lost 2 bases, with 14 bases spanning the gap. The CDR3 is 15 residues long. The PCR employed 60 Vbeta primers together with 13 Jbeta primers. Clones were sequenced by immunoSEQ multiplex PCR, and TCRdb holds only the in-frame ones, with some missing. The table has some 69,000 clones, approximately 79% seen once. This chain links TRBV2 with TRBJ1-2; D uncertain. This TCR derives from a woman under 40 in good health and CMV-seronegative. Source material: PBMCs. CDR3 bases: TGTGCCAGCAGTGTATCCGACAAAAAAAACTATGGCTACACCTTC. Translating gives CASSVSDKKNYGYTF.